This TCR beta chain was sequenced during a study of OX40 agonist ivuxolimab in advanced cancers. Study-wide background: Patient treatment consisted of intravenous ivuxolimab administration every 2 weeks at 0.01 to 10 mg/kg. In three patients, partial responses were observed, one with hepatocellular carcinoma and two with cutaneous melanoma. Study-level results: Expanded clones were, on average, more numerous among CD8+ T cells than CD4+.

V lost 5 bases, J lost 0 bases, and 14 bases lay in between. This CDR3 region has 15 residues. The germline gives CDR1 SGDLS, CDR2 YYNGEE. Only one count was recorded for this clone. Its antigen is still unknown. TCRdb keeps only in-frame clones here, not all; method: immunoSEQ multiplex PCR. The sample holds roughly 56,000 clones, less than 90% seen once. The receptor's source is an adult with an advanced solid tumor such as melanoma, head and neck, liver or kidney cancer. This sample comprised CD4+ or CD8+ T cells sorted from blood, obtained in a trial of the OX40 agonist ivuxolimab. The chain links TRBV9 to TRBJ1-1; maybe TRBD1 (5 bases). The chain's CDR3 is CASSLGRDLNTEAFF. In DNA, the CDR3 is TGTGCCAGCAGTCTGGGACGCGACCTGAACACTGAAGCTTTCTTT.